A single sample is the source of the 6 T cell receptor beta chains below, sequenced in a study of early stage breast cancer tumors. Measured with immunoSEQ multiplex PCR; TCRdb has only the in-frame clones, and not every one. The table includes about 51,000 clones, over 75% detected once. Sample: blood. The receptors come from a person aged 40-50 years with breast cancer.

The V and J genes are TRBV11-3 and TRBJ1-3; 9 bases line up with TRBD1. The CDR3 is made up of 17 amino acids. The junction had 15 bases not matched to a gene; V was cut back by 5 bases and J by 7 bases. Germline CDR1 reads SGHNT; CDR2 reads YENEEA. This chain's CDR3 is CASSHPPPGQGRNTIYF. The CDR3 DNA sequence: TGTGCCAGCAGCCATCCACCCCCGGGACAGGGTAGGAACACCATATATTTT.

V is TRBV6-6 and J is TRBJ1-2; D not certain. V was cut by 0 bases and J by 5 bases, with 4 bases left in between. Germline values: CDR1 MNHNY, CDR2 SVGAGI (reference sequence). The CDR3 is 12 residues long. The CDR3 nucleotides are TGTGCCAGCAGTTACTCTGGATATGGCTACACCTTC. Encoded protein: CASSYSGYGYTF.

The J gene is TRBJ2-4, the V gene TRBV11-2; the D is unclear. The V end was cut by 6 bases, the J end by 8 bases, with 17 bases between. Germline values: CDR1 SGHAT, CDR2 FQNNGV. CDR3 length: 14 amino acids. Here the CDR3 reads CASSSGSTQDIQYF. The CDR3 DNA follows: TGTGCCAGCAGTTCCGGGTCCACTCAGGACATTCAGTACTTC.

The J gene is TRBJ2-5, the V gene TRBV4-2, with TRBD2 matching 9 bases. CDR1 and CDR2 from the germline V gene are LGHNA and YNFKEQ. The CDR3 is 17 amino acids. Trimming cost V 1 base and J 2 bases; bases outside gene matches: 8. Here the CDR3 reads CASSQGGMTSGQETQYF. In DNA form, the CDR3 reads TGTGCCAGCAGCCAAGGGGGTATGACTAGCGGACAAGAGACCCAGTACTTC.

As DNA, the CDR3 is TGTGCCAGCAGTCCCGGGGGCTACGAGCAGTACTTC. It yields the protein CASSPGGYEQYF. The V and J genes are TRBV6-6 and TRBJ2-7; tentatively, D is TRBD2 (6 bases). V was clipped by 5 bases and J by 3 bases, with 8 bases between them. This CDR3 has 12 amino acids. CDR1 and CDR2 from the germline V gene are MNHNY and SVGAGI (reference sequence).

This clone is labeled medium-sized (0.01 to 0.1%). This chain uses TRBV29-1 with TRBJ2-7; 11 bases are a match to TRBD2. This CDR3 has 15 amino acids. Germline loops: CDR1 SQVTM, CDR2 ANQGSEA. Germline trimming cut 6 bases from V and 0 bases from J; bases unmatched to any gene: 7. In DNA, the CDR3 is TGCAGCGTCCCTGGGACTAGCGGTGGCTCCTACGAGCAGTACTTC. Translating it yields CSVPGTSGGSYEQYF.